This TCR beta chain was observed in a study of tumor and adjacent non-tumor tissue in lung cancer. The template was RNA from unsorted bulk tissue. A note on this clonotype: Here the CDR3 omits its conserved ending phenylalanine or tryptophan, so a read error is the likely source.

The library came from three nested PCR rounds adapted from ARM-PCR protocols. TCRdb fed the multiplex PCR reads into MiXCR, producing one record per CDR3 protein. Found here are approximately 130,000 distinct CDR3 sequences, about 66% of them singletons; the top ten hold about 13%. The CDR3 consists of 14 residues. The germline V gene has CDR1 MGHRA and CDR2 YSYEKL. The V and J ends lost 4 bases and 6 bases respectively, with 14 bases between them. The chain is built from TRBV4-1 and TRBJ2-3; no clear D. This TCR came from a man aged 25-40 years with non-small cell lung cancer. Sequencing was performed on lung tumor tissue. The CDR3 bases are TGCGCCAGCAGCCCGGACCCGATCAGGGATACGCAGTATTTA. Amino acids: CASSPDPIRDTQYL.